The 19 T cell receptor beta chains below were found in one sample sequenced in a study of blood T cell repertoires in COVID-19. The assay was immunoSEQ multiplex PCR, and TCRdb's table has in-frame clones only and misses some. The sample shows about 280,000 clones, 85% to 90% of them seen only once. The sample consisted of peripheral blood. The receptors come from a woman in her thirties with COVID-19, enrolled during active disease.

The count of this clone is one. The chain has TRBV7-9 and TRBJ1-5; 7 bases are a match to TRBD1. The junction had 4 bases not matched to a gene; V was cut back by 2 bases and J by 3 bases. Germline V CDR1 and CDR2: SEHNR, FQNEAQ (reference sequence). The CDR3 consists of 15 residues. The DNA for the CDR3 is TGTGCCAGCAGCTTAAGGGGACAGAACAATCAGCCCCAGCATTTT. As protein: CASSLRGQNNQPQHF.

The rearrangement uses TRBV15 and TRBJ2-7; TRBD2 matches 11 bases. Per germline, CDR1 LNHNV and CDR2 YYDKDF (reference sequence). V lost 4 bases, J lost 5 bases, and 7 bases stayed unmatched. The CDR3 runs 15 residues. Here the CDR3 DNA reads TGTGCCACCAGCATTACCGGGACTAGCGGACACGAGCAGTACTTC. This gives the protein CATSITGTSGHEQYF.

This sequence joins TRBV10-3 and TRBJ2-6; possibly TRBD1 for D (6 bases). V lost 9 bases to trimming and J lost 2 bases, with 14 bases between them. Germline V gene sequence: CDR1 ENHRY, CDR2 SYGVKD. CDR3 length equals 15 residues. The CDR3 spells CAIGTFFPGANVLTF. CDR3 DNA: TGTGCCATTGGGACATTTTTCCCTGGGGCCAACGTCCTGACTTTC.

V usage is TRBV27 and J usage is TRBJ2-1; the D gene is possibly TRBD2 (5 bases). The CDR3 covers 15 residues. Trimming took 1 base from V and 10 from J, leaving 17 bases between them. The germline V gene encodes CDR1 MNHEY and CDR2 SMNVEV (reference sequence). The CDR3 coding sequence is TGTGCCAGCAGTTTATTGGCTAGCCCCCTTGGGGAGCAGTTCTTC. Amino acids: CASSLLASPLGEQFF.

The count of this clone is one. The junction does not match germline at one end; this may be a read error. The rearrangement uses TRBV7-7 and TRBJ1-2, with D perhaps TRBD1 (5 bases). CDR3 length equals 14 residues. The germline V gene encodes CDR1 SSHAT and CDR2 FNYEAQ (reference sequence). CDR3: CASSFREPIYGYTF. The DNA for the CDR3 is TGTGCTAGCAGCTTCAGGGAACCAATCTATGGCTACACCTTC.

This chain uses TRBV3-1 (or the pseudogene TRBV3-2) with TRBJ2-7; weak D call: TRBD1 (6 bases). The V and J ends lost 3 bases and 0 bases respectively, with 9 bases between them. Germline CDR1 is LGHDT and CDR2 is YNNKEL (reference sequence). CDR3 length equals 14 residues. The CDR3: CASSQDSTSYEQYF. CDR3 bases: TGTGCCAGCAGCCAGGACAGTACCTCCTACGAGCAGTACTTC.

V gene TRBV5-4 combines with J gene TRBJ2-2; TRBD1 matches at 11 bases. V lost 5 bases to trimming and J lost 8 bases; unmatched junction nucleotides: 11. The germline gives CDR1 SGHNT, CDR2 YYREEE (reference sequence). This CDR3 region has 16 residues. The chain's CDR3 is CASSPRDRGALGELFF. CDR3 sequence (DNA): TGTGCCAGCAGTCCAAGGGACAGGGGGGCTCTGGGGGAGCTGTTTTTT.

The chain employs TRBV10-3 and TRBJ1-5; 9 bases line up with TRBD1. Unmatched junction bases numbered 5, after V lost 7 bases and J lost 4 bases. The CDR3 runs to 14 residues. CDR1 and CDR2 (germline): ENHRY, SYGVKD. CDR3 in DNA: TGTGCCATCAACGAACAGGGGGCGAATCAGCCCCAGCATTTT. Residues: CAINEQGANQPQHF.

The genes are TRBV7-2 and TRBJ2-1; 14 bases fit TRBD2. J was trimmed by 7 bases and V by 4 bases; bases with no gene match: 9. The CDR3 has 17 amino acids. Germline loops: CDR1 SGHTA, CDR2 FQGNSA. CDR3 coding DNA: TGTGCCAGCAGCTGGGGACTAGCGGGAGCGGCAGTTAATGAGCAGTTCTTC. It specifies CASSWGLAGAAVNEQFF.

The J gene is TRBJ2-1, the V gene TRBV28, with 7 bases that match TRBD2. The ends lost 4 bases at V and 7 bases at J; junction bases unmatched: 16. This CDR3 contains 17 residues. The V gene's germline CDR1 is MDHEN and CDR2 SYDVKM. In nucleotides, the CDR3 is TGTGCCAGCAGTTACCCTCTGGCTAGCGGAAGCTTAAATGAGCAGTTCTTC. Its protein product is CASSYPLASGSLNEQFF.

The chain recombines TRBV5-4 with TRBJ2-5; 14 positions agree with TRBD2. CDR3 length: 19 amino acids. Trimming at V came to 4 bases and at J to 5 bases, leaving 16 bases not matched to a gene. The germline CDR1 and CDR2 sequences are SGHNT and YYREEE (reference sequence). The CDR3: CASSAGRGTSGSLGETQYF. CDR3 DNA: TGTGCCAGCAGCGCGGGCAGAGGGACTAGCGGGAGCTTAGGGGAGACCCAGTACTTC.

The CDR3, as DNA: TGTGCCGGGATCCGGGACAGGATTAATGAAAAACTGTTTTTT. Residues: CAGIRDRINEKLFF. The chain combines TRBV2 with TRBJ1-4; 8 bases align to TRBD1. This CDR3 is built from 14 residues. Germline lookup yields CDR1 SNHLY and CDR2 FYNNEI. The trim removed 11 bases at V and 4 bases at J, leaving 9 bases unmatched.

The V and J genes are TRBV11-2 and TRBJ1-6; 9 bases agree with TRBD1. The CDR3 covers 16 residues. V shed 6 bases, J shed 9 bases, and the junction held 12 bases outside the gene matches. Germline-derived CDR1 and CDR2 are SGHAT and FQNNGV. Written as DNA, the CDR3 is TGTGCCAGCAGAAGCCTCCGGGGACAGGGACCTTCACCCCTCCACTTT. Translation gives CASRSLRGQGPSPLHF.

This clone was recorded only once. The chain has TRBV24-1 and TRBJ2-2; 9 nucleotides line up with TRBD1. CDR1 KGHDR and CDR2 SFDVKD come from the germline V gene. With 4 bases clipped from V and 5 bases from J, the junction kept 7 bases outside the gene matches. The CDR3 is 16 amino acids. This CDR3 reads CATSDPTGGRTGELFF. The DNA of the CDR3 is TGTGCCACCAGTGACCCAACAGGGGGCCGGACCGGGGAGCTGTTTTTT.

As to this clone: This sample includes further DNA sequences coding for the same CDR3. The chain couples TRBV4-1 to TRBJ2-7, with 8 bases aligning to TRBD1. V shed 3 bases and J 2 bases; nucleotides not matched to a gene: 6. The germline CDR1 and CDR2 sequences are MGHRA and YSYEKL. The CDR3 length is 15 residues. The CDR3 nucleotides are TGCGCCAGCAGCCAGACCGGGACAGGACCCTACGAGCAGTACTTC. Translating gives CASSQTGTGPYEQYF.

The J gene is TRBJ2-2, the V gene TRBV5-1, with 11 positions matching TRBD2. Losses at the gene ends were 4 bases for V and 6 bases for J; bases not matched to a gene: 8. Germline-derived CDR1 and CDR2 are SGHRS and YFSETQ. The CDR3 totals 16 residues. CDR3 DNA: TGCGCCAGCAGCCTTTTTAGCGGGAGGGGTTCCGGGGAGCTGTTTTTT. This sequence encodes CASSLFSGRGSGELFF. The full variable domain, in which reference TRBV5-1 and TRBJ2-2 provide the parts outside the CDR3, is KAGVTQTPRYLIKTRGQQVTLSCSPISGHRSVSWYQQTPGQGLQFLFEYFSETQRNKGNFPGRFSGRQFSNSRSEMNVSTLELGDSALYLCASSLFSGRGSGELFFGEGSRLTVL.

The rearrangement joins TRBV18 to TRBJ2-3, with 9 positions matching TRBD2. Trimming at V came to 3 bases and at J to 6 bases, leaving 1 base not matched to a gene. Germline CDR1 and CDR2: KGHSH and LQKENI. The CDR3 spans 13 residues. The CDR3 protein is CASSPGLADTQYF. The CDR3 DNA is TGTGCCAGCTCACCTGGACTAGCGGATACGCAGTATTTT. Full variable domain (rest looked up from reference TRBV18 and TRBJ2-3): NAGVMQNPRHLVRRRGQEARLRCSPMKGHSHVYWYRQLPEEGLKFMVYLQKENIIDESGMPKERFSAEFPKEGPSILRIQQVVRGDSAAYFCASSPGLADTQYFGPGTRLTVL.

J is TRBJ1-2 and V is TRBV10-3, with D perhaps TRBD1 (5 bases). The V end lost 8 bases, the J end lost 8 bases, and 15 bases lay between the germline ends. The germline CDR1 and CDR2 sequences are ENHRY and SYGVKD. The CDR3 spans 12 residues. The CDR3 protein is CAISSQGDGYTF. The CDR3 DNA follows: TGTGCCATCTCAAGCCAGGGTGACGGCTACACCTTC.

This chain links TRBV19 with TRBJ2-7; unclear D gene. Trimming left V 4 bases short and J 2 bases short, with 9 bases between. Germline assignment: CDR1 LNHDA and CDR2 SQIVND (reference sequence). The CDR3 extends over 13 amino acids. CDR3 DNA sequence: TGTGCCAGTAGTACGGTGAACGCCTACGAGCAGTACTTC. It is translated as CASSTVNAYEQYF.